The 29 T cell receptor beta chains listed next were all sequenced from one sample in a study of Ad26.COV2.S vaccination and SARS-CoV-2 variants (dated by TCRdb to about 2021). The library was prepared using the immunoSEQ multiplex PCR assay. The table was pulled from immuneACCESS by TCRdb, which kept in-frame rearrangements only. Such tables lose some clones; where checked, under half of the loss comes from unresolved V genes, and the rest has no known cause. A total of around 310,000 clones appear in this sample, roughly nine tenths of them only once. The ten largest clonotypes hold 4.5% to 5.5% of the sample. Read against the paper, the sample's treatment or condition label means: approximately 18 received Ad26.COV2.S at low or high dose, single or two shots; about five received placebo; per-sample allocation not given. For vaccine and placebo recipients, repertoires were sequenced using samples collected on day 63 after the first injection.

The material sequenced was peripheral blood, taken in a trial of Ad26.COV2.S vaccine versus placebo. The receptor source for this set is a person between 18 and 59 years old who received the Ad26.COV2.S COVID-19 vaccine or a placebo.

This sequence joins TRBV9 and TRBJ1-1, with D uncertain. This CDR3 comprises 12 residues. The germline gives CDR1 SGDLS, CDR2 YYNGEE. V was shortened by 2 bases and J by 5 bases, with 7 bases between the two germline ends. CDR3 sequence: CASSVRDTEAFF. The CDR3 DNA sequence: TGTGCCAGCAGCGTGAGGGATACTGAAGCTTTCTTT.

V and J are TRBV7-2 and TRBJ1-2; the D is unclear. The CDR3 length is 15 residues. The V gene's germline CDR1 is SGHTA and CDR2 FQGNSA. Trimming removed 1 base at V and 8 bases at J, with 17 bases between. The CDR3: CASSLESASNGGYTF. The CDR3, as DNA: TGTGCCAGCAGCTTAGAGTCTGCATCTAACGGAGGCTACACCTTC.

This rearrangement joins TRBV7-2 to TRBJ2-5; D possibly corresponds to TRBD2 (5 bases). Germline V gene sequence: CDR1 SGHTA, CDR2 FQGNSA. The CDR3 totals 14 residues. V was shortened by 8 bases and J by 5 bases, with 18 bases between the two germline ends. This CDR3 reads CASDGLAGFETQYF. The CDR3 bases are TGTGCCAGCGACGGGCTAGCTGGTTTTGAGACCCAGTACTTC.

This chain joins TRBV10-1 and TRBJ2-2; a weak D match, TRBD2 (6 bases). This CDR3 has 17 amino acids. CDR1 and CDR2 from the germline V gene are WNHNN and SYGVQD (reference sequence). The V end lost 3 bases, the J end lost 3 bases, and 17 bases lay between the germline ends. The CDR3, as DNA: TGCGCCAGCAGTGATGCCCTTCCCCGGGACTACACCGGGGAGCTGTTTTTT. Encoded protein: CASSDALPRDYTGELFF.

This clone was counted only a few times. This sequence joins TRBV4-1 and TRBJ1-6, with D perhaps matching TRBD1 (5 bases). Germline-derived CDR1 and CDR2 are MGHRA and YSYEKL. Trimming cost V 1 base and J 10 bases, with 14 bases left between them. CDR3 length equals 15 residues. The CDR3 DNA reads TGCGCCAGCAGCCAAGTCGGACGGGGGAACTCACCCCTCCACTTT. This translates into CASSQVGRGNSPLHF.

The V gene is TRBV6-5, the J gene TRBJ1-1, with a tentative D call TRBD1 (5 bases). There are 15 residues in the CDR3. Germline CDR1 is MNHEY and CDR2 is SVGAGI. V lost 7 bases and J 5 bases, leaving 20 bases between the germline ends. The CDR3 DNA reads TGTGCCAGCACCCAAGCCCCCCAGGGTCGTACTGAAGCTTTCTTT. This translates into CASTQAPQGRTEAFF.

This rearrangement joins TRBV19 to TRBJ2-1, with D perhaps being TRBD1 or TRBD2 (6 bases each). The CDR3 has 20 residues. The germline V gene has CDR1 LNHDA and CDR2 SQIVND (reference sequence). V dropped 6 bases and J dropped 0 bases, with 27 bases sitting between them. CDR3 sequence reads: CASSYRVAGFSESSYNEQFF. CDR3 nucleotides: TGTGCCAGTAGCTACAGGGTGGCGGGATTTTCGGAAAGCTCCTACAATGAGCAGTTCTTC.

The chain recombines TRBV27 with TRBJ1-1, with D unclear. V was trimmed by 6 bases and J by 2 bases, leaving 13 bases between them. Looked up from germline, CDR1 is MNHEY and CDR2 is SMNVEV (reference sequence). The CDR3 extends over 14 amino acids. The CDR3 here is CASREGTSNTEAFF. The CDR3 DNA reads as TGTGCCAGCAGGGAAGGCACTTCTAACACTGAAGCTTTCTTT.

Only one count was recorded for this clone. CDR3 region: CASSTKGSDEQFF. CDR3 coding DNA: TGTGCCAGCAGCACCAAAGGTAGCGATGAGCAGTTCTTC. The chain joins TRBV7-6 to TRBJ2-1; weak D call: TRBD2 (5 bases). The CDR3 has 13 amino acids. In germline, CDR1 is SGHVS, CDR2 FNYEAQ. V was shortened by 5 bases and J by 8 bases, with 13 bases between the two germline ends.

CDR3 sequence (DNA): TGTGCCAGCAGCTCATCCGGTGCCTACGAGCAGTACGTC. It codes for CASSSSGAYEQYV. The J gene is TRBJ2-7, the V gene TRBV7-2; D remains ambiguous. V dropped 4 bases and J dropped 2 bases, with 9 bases sitting between them. The CDR3 is 13 residues long. Germline values: CDR1 SGHTA, CDR2 FQGNSA.

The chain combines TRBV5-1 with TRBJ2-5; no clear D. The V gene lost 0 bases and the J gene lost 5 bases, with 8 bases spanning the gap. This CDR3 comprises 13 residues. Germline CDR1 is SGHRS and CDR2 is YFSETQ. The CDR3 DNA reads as TGCGCCAGCAGCTTGGAGGGAAGGGAGACCCAGTACTTC. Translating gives CASSLEGRETQYF. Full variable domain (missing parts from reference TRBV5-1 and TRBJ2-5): KAGVTQTPRYLIKTRGQQVTLSCSPISGHRSVSWYQQTPGQGLQFLFEYFSETQRNKGNFPGRFSGRQFSNSRSEMNVSTLELGDSALYLCASSLEGRETQYFGPGTRLLVL.

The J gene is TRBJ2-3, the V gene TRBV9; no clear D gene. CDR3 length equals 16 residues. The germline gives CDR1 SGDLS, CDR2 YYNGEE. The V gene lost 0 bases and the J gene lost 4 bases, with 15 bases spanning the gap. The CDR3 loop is CASSVESSLGSDTQYF. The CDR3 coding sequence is TGTGCCAGCAGCGTAGAAAGTAGTTTAGGGTCAGATACGCAGTATTTT.

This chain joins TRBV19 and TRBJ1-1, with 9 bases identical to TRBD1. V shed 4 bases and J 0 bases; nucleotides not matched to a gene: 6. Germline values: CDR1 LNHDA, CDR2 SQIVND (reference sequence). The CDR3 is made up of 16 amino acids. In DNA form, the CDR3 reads TGTGCCAGTAGTAGGCGGACAGGGGTCATGAACACTGAAGCTTTCTTT. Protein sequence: CASSRRTGVMNTEAFF. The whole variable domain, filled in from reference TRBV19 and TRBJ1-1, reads DGGITQSPKYLFRKEGQNVTLSCEQNLNHDAMYWYRQDPGQGLRLIYYSQIVNDFQKGDIAEGYSVSREKKESFPLTVTSAQKNPTAFYLCASSRRTGVMNTEAFFGQGTRLTVV.

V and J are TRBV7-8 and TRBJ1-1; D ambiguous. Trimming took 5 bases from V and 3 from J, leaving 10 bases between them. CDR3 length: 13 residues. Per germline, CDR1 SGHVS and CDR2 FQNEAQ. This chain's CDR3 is CASSPLIYTEAFF. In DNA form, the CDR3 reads TGTGCCAGCAGCCCCCTAATTTACACTGAAGCTTTCTTT.

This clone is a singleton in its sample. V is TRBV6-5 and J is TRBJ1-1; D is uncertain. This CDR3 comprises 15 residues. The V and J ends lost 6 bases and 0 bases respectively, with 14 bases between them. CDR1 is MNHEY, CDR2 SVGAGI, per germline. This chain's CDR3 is CASSSLRDMNTEAFF. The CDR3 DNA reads TGTGCCAGCAGCTCCCTTAGGGATATGAACACTGAAGCTTTCTTT.

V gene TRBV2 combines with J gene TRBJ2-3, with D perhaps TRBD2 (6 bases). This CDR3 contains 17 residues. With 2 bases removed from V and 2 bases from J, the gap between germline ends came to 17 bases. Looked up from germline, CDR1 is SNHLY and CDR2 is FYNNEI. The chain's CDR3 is CASSERLFRRDTDTQYF. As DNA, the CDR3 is TGTGCCAGCAGTGAAAGATTATTCAGGCGGGACACAGATACGCAGTATTTT.

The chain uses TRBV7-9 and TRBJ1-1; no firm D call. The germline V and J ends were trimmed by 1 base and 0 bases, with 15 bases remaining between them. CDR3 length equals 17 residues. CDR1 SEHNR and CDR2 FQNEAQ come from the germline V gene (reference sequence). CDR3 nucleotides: TGTGCCAGCAGCTTAGAAAGAACTATAACCATGAACACTGAAGCTTTCTTT. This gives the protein CASSLERTITMNTEAFF.

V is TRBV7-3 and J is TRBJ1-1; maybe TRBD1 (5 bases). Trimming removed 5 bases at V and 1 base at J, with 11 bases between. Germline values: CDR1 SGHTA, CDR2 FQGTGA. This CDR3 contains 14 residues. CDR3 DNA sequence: TGTGCCAGCAGCACCGGGACGGGGAACACTGAAGCTTTCTTT. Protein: CASSTGTGNTEAFF.

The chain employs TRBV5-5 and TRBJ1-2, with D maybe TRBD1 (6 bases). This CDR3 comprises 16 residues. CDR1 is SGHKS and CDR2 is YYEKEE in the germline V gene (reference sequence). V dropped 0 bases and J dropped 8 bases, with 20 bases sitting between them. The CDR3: CASSLEPTGRWRGYTF. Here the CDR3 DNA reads TGTGCCAGCAGCTTGGAGCCGACAGGTCGATGGAGGGGCTACACCTTC.

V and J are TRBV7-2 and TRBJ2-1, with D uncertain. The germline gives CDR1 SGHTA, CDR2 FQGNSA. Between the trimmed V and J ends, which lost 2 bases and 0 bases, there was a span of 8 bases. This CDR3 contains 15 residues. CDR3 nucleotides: TGTGCCAGCAGCTTATTGATCGGCTCCTACAATGAGCAGTTCTTC. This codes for CASSLLIGSYNEQFF. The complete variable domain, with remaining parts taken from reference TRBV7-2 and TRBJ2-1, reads GAGVSQSPSNKVTEKGKDVELRCDPISGHTALYWYRQSLGQGLEFLIYFQGNSAPDKSGLPSDRFSAERTGGSVSTLTIQRTQQEDSAVYLCASSLLIGSYNEQFFGPGTRLTVL.

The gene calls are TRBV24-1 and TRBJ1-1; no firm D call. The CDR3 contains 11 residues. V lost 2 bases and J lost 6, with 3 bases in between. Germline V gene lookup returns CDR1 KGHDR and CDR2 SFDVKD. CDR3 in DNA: TGTGCCACCAGTGATTGGGCTGAAGCTTTCTTT. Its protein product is CATSDWAEAFF.

CDR3 bases: TGTGCCAGCAGTGAAAGGCGGCCAGACCGACGCTCTGGAAACACCATATATTTT. Protein: CASSERRPDRRSGNTIYF. This chain links TRBV6-1 with TRBJ1-3; the D is unclear. Germline loops: CDR1 MNHNS, CDR2 SASEGT. V lost 2 bases and J lost 0, with 17 bases in between. This CDR3 has 18 residues.

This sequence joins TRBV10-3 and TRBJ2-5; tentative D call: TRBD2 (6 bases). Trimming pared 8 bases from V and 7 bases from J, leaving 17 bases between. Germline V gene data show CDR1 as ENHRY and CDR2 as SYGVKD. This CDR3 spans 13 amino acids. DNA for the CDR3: TGTGCCATCGGGGATGGGACCGGGGGGACCCAGTACTTC. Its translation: CAIGDGTGGTQYF.

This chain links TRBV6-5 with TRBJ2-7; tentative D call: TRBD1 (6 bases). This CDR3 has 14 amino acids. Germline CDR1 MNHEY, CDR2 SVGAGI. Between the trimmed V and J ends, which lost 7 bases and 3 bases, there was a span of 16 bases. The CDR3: CASNPGQSLYEQYV. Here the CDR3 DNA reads TGTGCCAGCAACCCGGGACAATCCCTCTACGAGCAGTACGTC.

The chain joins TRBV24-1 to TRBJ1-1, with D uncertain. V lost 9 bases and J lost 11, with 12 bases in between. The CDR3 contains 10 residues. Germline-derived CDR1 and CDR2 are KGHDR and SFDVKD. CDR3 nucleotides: TGTGCCACCTCTTTTTCCGTGGCTTTCTTT. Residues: CATSFSVAFF.

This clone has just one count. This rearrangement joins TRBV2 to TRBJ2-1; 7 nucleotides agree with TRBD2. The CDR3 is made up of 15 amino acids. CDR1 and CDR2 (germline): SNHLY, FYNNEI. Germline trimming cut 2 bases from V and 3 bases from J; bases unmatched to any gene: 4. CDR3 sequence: CASSESGAYYNEQFF. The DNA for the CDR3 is TGTGCCAGCAGTGAAAGCGGGGCCTACTACAATGAGCAGTTCTTC.

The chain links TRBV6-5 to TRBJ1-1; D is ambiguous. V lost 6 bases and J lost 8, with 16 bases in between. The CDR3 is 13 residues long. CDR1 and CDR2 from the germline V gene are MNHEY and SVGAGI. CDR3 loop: CASSPRERAEAFF. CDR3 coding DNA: TGTGCCAGCAGCCCGCGAGAGCGGGCCGAAGCTTTCTTT.

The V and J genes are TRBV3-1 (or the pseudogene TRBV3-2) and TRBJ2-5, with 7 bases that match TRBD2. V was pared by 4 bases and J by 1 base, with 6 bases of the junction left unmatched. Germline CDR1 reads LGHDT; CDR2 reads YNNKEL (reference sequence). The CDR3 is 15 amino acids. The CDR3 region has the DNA TGTGCCAGCAGCCCCCGGGGCGGGGGCCAAGAGACCCAGTACTTC. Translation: CASSPRGGGQETQYF.

The CDR3 is CATSDTTGYNEQFF. The CDR3 DNA is TGTGCCACCAGTGATACCACAGGATACAATGAGCAGTTCTTC. The chain uses TRBV24-1 and TRBJ2-1, with D maybe TRBD1 (5 bases). Between the trimmed V and J ends, which lost 3 bases and 4 bases, there was a span of 9 bases. Germline lookup yields CDR1 KGHDR and CDR2 SFDVKD. The CDR3 totals 14 residues.